The entry that follows covers one TCR beta chain sequence. Its target is unknown. Germline V gene lookup returns CDR1 SGHKS and CDR2 YYEKEE (reference sequence). The CDR3 length is 16 residues. V lost 0 bases, J lost 2 bases, and 15 bases lay in between. The data belong to a study of cytomegalovirus exposure and HLA in healthy donors. Whole-study findings and limits: It was reportedly the case that the classifier diagnosed cytomegalovirus status with high specificity and sensitivity. Roughly uniform depth of sequencing across donors was assumed in presence/absence analyses. Earlier analysis found most TCR beta V segments productive about 90% or about 30% of the time.

13 Jbeta primers and 60 Vbeta primers were used for the PCR. The protocol was immunoSEQ multiplex PCR, while the TCRdb copy is restricted to in-frame clones and leaves out a portion. Seen here are roughly 110,000 clones, about four fifths observed once, and the top ten hold about a fifth. The sequence derives from a man aged 25 to 40 in good health and CMV-seropositive. The chain carries TRBV5-5 and TRBJ2-7; no clear D gene. The sample consisted of PBMCs. CDR3 DNA sequence: TGTGCCAGCAGCTTGGCCGGTGTGACTTCCACCTACGAGCAGTACGTC. This translates into CASSLAGVTSTYEQYV.